This T cell receptor beta chain was obtained from a study of T cell responses to AZD1222 COVID-19 vaccine. V lost 5 bases and J lost 5; bases outside the gene matches: 10. The CDR3 loop spans 16 amino acids. Per germline, CDR1 SGHDT and CDR2 YYEEEE. Study results and limitations: Close to half of spike-specific TCRs reportedly recognize unmutated variant regions. Mapped onto spike, vaccine-associated CD4 TCRs spanned it and were dominant at 160-218 and 743-854. Every sample of the repertoires postdated the peak T cell response. A mostly white British donor set with more females was recruited, and clonal diversity was possibly underestimated.

Worth noting for this clone: Its cognate antigen is unknown.

The table came from immunoSEQ multiplex PCR; TCRdb's copy has only in-frame clones and leaves some out. The sample carries approximately 120,000 clones, approximately 92% recorded once. This rearrangement joins TRBV5-6 to TRBJ2-1; 10 bases line up with TRBD2. The receptor comes from an adult in good health. The source material was peripheral blood, sampled on day 0 of AZD1222 vaccination. The CDR3 sequence is CASSYHLAGVNNEQFF. The CDR3 DNA reads TGTGCCAGCAGTTACCATCTAGCGGGAGTCAACAATGAGCAGTTCTTC.